The 16 T cell receptor beta chains below were found in one sample sequenced in a study of blood T cell repertoires in COVID-19. Profiling relied on immunoSEQ multiplex PCR, and the TCRdb table lists in-frame clones only, not all of them. This sample has roughly 180,000 clones; more than 80% occur once, and the top ten carry about 11%. Sequencing was carried out using peripheral blood. The receptors were gathered from a woman between 40 and 55 years old with COVID-19, enrolled during active disease.

This clone has a count of ten or more. The chain has TRBV5-4 and TRBJ1-6, with a weak D call TRBD1 (5 bases). Trimming removed 0 bases at V and 10 bases at J, with 14 bases between. This CDR3 is built from 15 residues. The germline V gene has CDR1 SGHNT and CDR2 YYREEE (reference sequence). The CDR3 here is CASSLGQGLGSPLHF. The CDR3 DNA is TGTGCCAGCAGCTTGGGCCAGGGTCTAGGGTCACCCCTCCACTTT.

The chain combines TRBV18 with TRBJ1-4, with no clear D. The germline V gene encodes CDR1 KGHSH and CDR2 LQKENI. This CDR3 region has 15 residues. V gave up 3 bases and J gave up 2 bases, with 10 bases separating them. The CDR3 coding sequence is TGTGCCAGCTCACCGGCGGGGAGGACTAATGAAAAACTGTTTTTT. Translation gives CASSPAGRTNEKLFF.

The chain carries TRBV5-1 and TRBJ1-3; TRBD1 agrees at 7 bases. Trimming removed 7 bases from V and 1 base from J; junction bases left unmatched: 11. In germline, CDR1 is SGHRS, CDR2 YFSETQ. CDR3 size: 16 residues. Here the CDR3 reads CASSEGATRSGNTIYF. The CDR3 DNA reads as TGCGCCAGCTCTGAGGGGGCGACGAGATCTGGAAACACCATATATTTT.

Written as DNA, the CDR3 is TGTGCCAGCAGCCCGGGACTAGCGGGAGGAGGCTACGAGCAGTACTTC. As protein: CASSPGLAGGGYEQYF. The rearrangement uses TRBV13 and TRBJ2-7, with 15 bases lining up with TRBD2. CDR1 is PRHDT, CDR2 FYEKMQ, per germline (reference sequence). The J segment lost 3 bases and the V segment lost 5 bases, leaving 5 bases of the junction unmatched. CDR3 size: 16 residues.

This chain joins TRBV6-1 and TRBJ1-5; D gene ambiguous. Trimming took off 1 base at V and 4 bases at J, with 8 bases between the two ends. The CDR3 is made up of 14 amino acids. Germline V gene data show CDR1 as MNHNS and CDR2 as SASEGT. This CDR3 is CASSEGANNQPQHF. The CDR3 DNA follows: TGTGCCAGCAGTGAAGGGGCGAATAATCAGCCCCAGCATTTT.

The V call is TRBV7-9, the J call TRBJ1-1; unclear D gene. The germline CDR1 and CDR2 sequences are SEHNR and FQNEAQ (reference sequence). This CDR3 is built from 14 residues. The germline V and J ends were trimmed by 7 bases and 1 base, with 13 bases remaining between them. The CDR3 loop is CASTTSERNTEAFF. In nucleotides, the CDR3 is TGTGCCAGCACGACCAGCGAAAGGAACACTGAAGCTTTCTTT.

V and J are TRBV25-1 and TRBJ2-3; D may be TRBD1 (6 bases). The V gene's germline CDR1 is MGHDK and CDR2 SYGVNS. V shed 5 bases and J shed 9 bases, with 18 bases lying between them. This CDR3 region has 14 residues. CDR3 in amino acids: CASSLWDKMNTQYF. CDR3 nucleotide sequence: TGTGCCAGCAGTTTGTGGGACAAGATGAACACGCAGTATTTT.

This chain uses TRBV7-3 with TRBJ2-3; 12 nucleotides agree with TRBD2. With V trimmed by 5 bases and J by 4 bases, 4 bases remained unmatched. Germline CDR1 is SGHTA and CDR2 is FQGTGA. The CDR3 has 15 residues. CDR3 protein: CASSRGLAGSDTQYF. Here the CDR3 DNA reads TGTGCCAGCAGCCGCGGACTAGCGGGGTCAGATACGCAGTATTTT.

The chain has TRBV3-1 (or the pseudogene TRBV3-2) and TRBJ1-5; no clear D gene. The V gene's germline CDR1 is LGHDT and CDR2 YNNKEL (reference sequence). V was cut by 1 base and J by 4 bases, with 11 bases left in between. This CDR3 spans 15 amino acids. The CDR3 DNA reads as TGTGCCAGCAGCCAAGGTCGAGGGAGGAATCAGCCCCAGCATTTT. Translating gives CASSQGRGRNQPQHF.

The chain links TRBV6-5 to TRBJ1-1; D gene unclear. The CDR3 is made up of 12 amino acids. Trimming left V 8 bases short and J 1 base short, with 8 bases between. Germline CDR1 is MNHEY and CDR2 is SVGAGI. CDR3 coding DNA: TGTGCCAGCGCGGCCCAGAACACTGAAGCTTTCTTT. It translates to CASAAQNTEAFF.

The rearrangement joins TRBV6-1 to TRBJ1-3, with unresolved D. V was cut by 1 base and J by 0 bases, with 10 bases left in between. The CDR3 is 16 amino acids. The V gene's germline CDR1 is MNHNS and CDR2 SASEGT. Here the CDR3 DNA reads TGTGCCAGCAGTGAAGGCAGATTGCCCTCTGGAAACACCATATATTTT. The encoded protein is CASSEGRLPSGNTIYF.

CDR3: CASSPQFPYEQYF. The CDR3 nucleotides read TGTGCCAGCAGCCCCCAATTTCCCTACGAGCAGTACTTC. The V call is TRBV7-6, the J call TRBJ2-7; D not resolved. Between the trimmed V and J ends, which lost 5 bases and 2 bases, there was a span of 10 bases. The germline V gene encodes CDR1 SGHVS and CDR2 FNYEAQ. The CDR3 runs to 13 residues.

This chain links TRBV19 with TRBJ2-3, with D possibly TRBD1 on 6 matching bases. The germline V gene has CDR1 LNHDA and CDR2 SQIVND (reference sequence). The V end lost 4 bases, the J end lost 4 bases, and 12 bases lay between the germline ends. The CDR3 length is 14 residues. The CDR3 spells CASSNQGSSDTQYF. The CDR3 DNA sequence: TGTGCCAGTAGTAATCAGGGGTCTTCAGATACGCAGTATTTT.

This chain links TRBV7-8 with TRBJ2-2; D not resolved. The germline gives CDR1 SGHVS, CDR2 FQNEAQ. This CDR3 contains 13 residues. With 4 bases removed from V and 1 base from J, the gap between germline ends came to 4 bases. The DNA of the CDR3 is TGTGCCAGCAGCTCAGTGAACACCGGGGAGCTGTTTTTT. It encodes CASSSVNTGELFF. Full variable domain (outside the CDR3, taken from reference TRBV7-8 and TRBJ2-2): GAGVSQSPRYKVAKRGQDVALRCDPISGHVSLFWYQQALGQGPEFLTYFQNEAQLDKSGLPSDRFFAERPEGSVSTLKIQRTQQEDSAVYLCASSSVNTGELFFGEGSRLTVL.

The V and J genes are TRBV9 and TRBJ2-1, with TRBD1 identical over 7 bases. V shed 3 bases, J shed 8 bases, and the junction held 11 bases outside the gene matches. CDR3 length: 15 amino acids. Germline V gene sequence: CDR1 SGDLS, CDR2 YYNGEE. The CDR3 loop is CASSAYTRGRDEQFF. The CDR3 bases are TGTGCCAGCAGCGCCTACACGAGGGGGCGCGATGAGCAGTTCTTC.

This clone has just one count. V gene TRBV27 combines with J gene TRBJ2-5; D uncertain. Trimming took off 5 bases at V and 0 bases at J, with 7 bases between the two ends. CDR3 size: 13 residues. Germline V lookup: CDR1 MNHEY, CDR2 SMNVEV (reference sequence). The CDR3 coding sequence is TGTGCCAGCAGTATCCAATACCAAGAGACCCAGTACTTC. Protein sequence: CASSIQYQETQYF.